These T cell receptor beta chains were read from a single sample in a study of cytomegalovirus exposure and HLA in healthy donors. Assay used: immunoSEQ multiplex PCR; TCRdb lists only in-frame clones, some missing. The sample has tens of thousands of clones, about 72% seen once; the top ten hold 8.4%. The sequenced material came from PBMCs. Receptors were obtained from a woman aged 30 to 39 in good health and CMV-seropositive. Each CDR3 is given with its conserved first and last residue. D genes are given only for firm matches. A row's size may be missing; if present it is once, few, many or a size class.

clone_size: .
v_call: TRBV30
j_call: TRBJ2-2
d_call: TRBD2
cdr3_aa: CAWSRLAGTGELFF
cdr3_nt: TGTGCCTGGAGTCGGCTAGCGGGGACCGGGGAGCTGTTTTTT

clone_size: .
v_call: TRBV14
j_call: TRBJ2-1
d_call: TRBD1
cdr3_aa: CASSRRTGAGDEQFF
cdr3_nt: TGTGCCAGCAGCCGGAGGACAGGGGCGGGCGATGAGCAGTTCTTC

clone_size: .
v_call: TRBV7-9
j_call: TRBJ1-1
d_call: TRBD1
cdr3_aa: CSSSFSLQGQWDTEAFF
cdr3_nt: TGTTCCAGCAGCTTCTCACTACAGGGGCAATGGGACACTGAAGCTTTCTTT

clone_size: .
v_call: TRBV6-1
j_call: TRBJ2-1
d_call: .
cdr3_aa: CASSQGVRYNEQFF
cdr3_nt: TGTGCCAGCAGTCAGGGTGTCCGCTACAATGAGCAGTTCTTC

clone_size: .
v_call: TRBV4-2
j_call: TRBJ2-1
d_call: .
cdr3_aa: CASRGLGVANEQFF
cdr3_nt: TGTGCCAGCAGGGGTTTGGGAGTGGCGAATGAGCAGTTCTTC

clone_size: few
v_call: TRBV14
j_call: TRBJ1-1
d_call: .
cdr3_aa: CASSRALGVREAFF
cdr3_nt: TGTGCCAGCAGCCGAGCTCTCGGGGTTAGAGAAGCTTTCTTT

clone_size: .
v_call: TRBV11-2
j_call: TRBJ2-5
d_call: TRBD2
cdr3_aa: CASSQRLAGDQETQYF
cdr3_nt: TGTGCCAGCAGCCAACGACTAGCGGGAGACCAAGAGACCCAGTACTTC

clone_size: .
v_call: TRBV9
j_call: TRBJ2-3
d_call: TRBD1
cdr3_aa: CASSVEVGAGGSTDTQYF
cdr3_nt: TGTGCCAGCAGCGTAGAGGTCGGGGCAGGGGGAAGCACAGATACGCAGTATTTT

clone_size: once
v_call: TRBV18
j_call: TRBJ1-1
d_call: .
cdr3_aa: CASSPGQSEEAFF
cdr3_nt: TGTGCCAGCTCACCAGGACAGTCAGAGGAAGCTTTCTTT

clone_size: .
v_call: TRBV27
j_call: TRBJ2-4
d_call: TRBD2
cdr3_aa: CASSSGLGSNIQYF
cdr3_nt: TGTGCCAGCAGTTCTGGACTAGGATCGAACATTCAGTACTTC

clone_size: .
v_call: TRBV7-9
j_call: TRBJ2-5
d_call: TRBD1
cdr3_aa: CSSRDRAETQYF
cdr3_nt: TGTTCCAGCCGCGACAGGGCGGAGACCCAGTACTTC

clone_size: .
v_call: TRBV12-5
j_call: TRBJ2-2
d_call: TRBD1
cdr3_aa: CASGLVAGQGSTGELFF
cdr3_nt: TGTGCTAGTGGTTTGGTAGCAGGACAGGGTTCCACCGGGGAGCTGTTTTTT

clone_size: .
v_call: TRBV28
j_call: TRBJ1-5
d_call: TRBD1
cdr3_aa: CASTPDRAYQPQHF
cdr3_nt: TGTGCCAGCACTCCGGACAGGGCCTATCAGCCCCAGCATTTT

clone_size: .
v_call: TRBV6-1
j_call: TRBJ2-7
d_call: .
cdr3_aa: CASSVGGFGIDEQYF
cdr3_nt: TGTGCCAGCAGTGTTGGAGGGTTTGGGATCGACGAGCAGTACTTC

clone_size: .
v_call: TRBV10-1
j_call: TRBJ1-1
d_call: TRBD1
cdr3_aa: CASSAGTGETFF
cdr3_nt: TGCGCCAGCAGCGCCGGGACAGGTGAAACTTTCTTT

clone_size: .
v_call: TRBV5-1
j_call: TRBJ2-3
d_call: TRBD1
cdr3_aa: CASSLGQGRITDTQYF
cdr3_nt: TGCGCCAGCAGCTTAGGACAGGGGCGGATCACAGATACGCAGTATTTT

clone_size: .
v_call: TRBV14
j_call: TRBJ1-2
d_call: .
cdr3_aa: CASSQDQVGARNYGYTF
cdr3_nt: TGTGCCAGCAGCCAAGATCAGGTGGGGGCCCGTAACTATGGCTACACCTTC

clone_size: .
v_call: TRBV29-1
j_call: TRBJ1-1
d_call: .
cdr3_aa: CSLGGQGMNTEAFF
cdr3_nt: TGCAGCCTCGGCGGGCAGGGGATGAACACTGAAGCTTTCTTT

clone_size: .
v_call: TRBV27
j_call: TRBJ2-3
d_call: TRBD1
cdr3_aa: CASSFGPPGQGIGADTQYF
cdr3_nt: TGTGCCAGCAGTTTCGGCCCACCGGGACAGGGAATAGGTGCAGATACGCAGTATTTT

clone_size: .
v_call: TRBV6-6
j_call: TRBJ1-1
d_call: .
cdr3_aa: CASSFVQNTEAFF
cdr3_nt: TGTGCCAGCAGTTTTGTACAGAACACTGAAGCTTTCTTT

clone_size: .
v_call: TRBV7-2
j_call: TRBJ1-1
d_call: TRBD1
cdr3_aa: CASSLRTGREAFF
cdr3_nt: TGTGCCAGCAGCTTAAGGACAGGCCGTGAAGCTTTCTTT

clone_size: .
v_call: TRBV28
j_call: TRBJ1-5
d_call: .
cdr3_aa: CASSRPDTGNQPQHF
cdr3_nt: TGTGCCAGCAGCCGACCAGATACAGGGAATCAGCCCCAGCATTTT

clone_size: once
v_call: TRBV18
j_call: TRBJ1-5
d_call: .
cdr3_aa: CASSPRSGQPQHF
cdr3_nt: TGTGCCAGCTCACCAAGGTCGGGACAGCCCCAGCATTTT

clone_size: .
v_call: TRBV15
j_call: TRBJ2-5
d_call: TRBD2
cdr3_aa: CATSRYGGRILGETQYF
cdr3_nt: TGTGCCACCAGTAGGTATGGCGGGAGAATTCTAGGAGAGACCCAGTACTTC

clone_size: .
v_call: TRBV7-3
j_call: TRBJ2-3
d_call: .
cdr3_aa: CASSYGMTDTQYF
cdr3_nt: TGTGCCAGCAGCTACGGGATGACAGATACGCAGTATTTT

clone_size: .
v_call: TRBV7-9
j_call: TRBJ2-7
d_call: TRBD2
cdr3_aa: CASSRTSGSFYEQYF
cdr3_nt: TGTGCCAGCAGCCGAACTAGCGGGAGTTTCTACGAGCAGTACTTC

clone_size: few
v_call: TRBV7-2
j_call: TRBJ2-7
d_call: TRBD1
cdr3_aa: CASSTYTTGSYEQYF
cdr3_nt: TGTGCCAGCAGCACCTACACGACAGGGTCCTACGAGCAGTACTTC

clone_size: .
v_call: TRBV18
j_call: TRBJ2-1
d_call: TRBD1
cdr3_aa: CASADRGGFMGSYNEQFF
cdr3_nt: TGTGCCAGCGCGGACAGGGGTGGTTTTATGGGTTCCTACAATGAGCAGTTCTTC

clone_size: few
v_call: TRBV6-5
j_call: TRBJ1-1
d_call: .
cdr3_aa: CASVTRGRGGEAFF
cdr3_nt: TGTGCCAGCGTCACGCGCGGAAGAGGGGGAGAAGCTTTCTTT

clone_size: .
v_call: TRBV5-1
j_call: TRBJ2-2
d_call: TRBD2
cdr3_aa: CASHSGSSNTGELFF
cdr3_nt: TGCGCCAGCCACAGCGGGAGTTCGAACACCGGGGAGCTGTTTTTT

clone_size: .
v_call: TRBV9
j_call: TRBJ2-2
d_call: .
cdr3_aa: CASSVRNTGELFF
cdr3_nt: TGTGCCAGCAGCGTACGGAACACCGGGGAGCTGTTTTTT

clone_size: .
v_call: TRBV25-1
j_call: TRBJ1-5
d_call: .
cdr3_aa: CASSPRASGGNQPQHF
cdr3_nt: TGTGCCAGCAGTCCACGGGCCTCGGGAGGGAATCAGCCCCAGCATTTT

clone_size: .
v_call: TRBV30
j_call: TRBJ2-1
d_call: TRBD2
cdr3_aa: CAWSVLSGRDNEQFF
cdr3_nt: TGTGCCTGGAGTGTACTAAGCGGGAGGGACAATGAGCAGTTCTTC

clone_size: .
v_call: TRBV7-8
j_call: TRBJ2-1
d_call: .
cdr3_aa: CASSRLVLPPYNEQFF
cdr3_nt: TGTGCCAGCAGCCGTCTAGTTCTTCCTCCTTACAATGAGCAGTTCTTC

clone_size: .
v_call: TRBV7-9
j_call: TRBJ2-2
d_call: .
cdr3_aa: CASSSPGVGELFF
cdr3_nt: TGTGCCAGCAGCTCCCCAGGGGTCGGGGAGCTGTTTTTT

clone_size: few
v_call: TRBV30
j_call: TRBJ2-7
d_call: TRBD1
cdr3_aa: CACYRQGATYEQYF
cdr3_nt: TGTGCCTGTTATCGACAGGGGGCAACATACGAGCAGTACTTC

clone_size: .
v_call: TRBV4-1
j_call: TRBJ2-3
d_call: .
cdr3_aa: CASSHRIEGESTDTQYF
cdr3_nt: TGCGCCAGCAGCCATCGTATCGAGGGGGAAAGCACAGATACGCAGTATTTT

clone_size: .
v_call: TRBV5-1
j_call: TRBJ2-7
d_call: TRBD1
cdr3_aa: CASSQVSGQGYYEQYF
cdr3_nt: TGCGCCAGCAGCCAAGTTAGTGGACAGGGGTACTACGAGCAGTACTTC

clone_size: .
v_call: TRBV5-1
j_call: TRBJ2-6
d_call: .
cdr3_aa: CASSLVGSSGANVLTF
cdr3_nt: TGCGCCAGCAGCTTGGTGGGGAGCTCTGGGGCCAACGTCCTGACTTTC

clone_size: .
v_call: TRBV7-8
j_call: TRBJ1-5
d_call: .
cdr3_aa: CASSLVRGNQPQHF
cdr3_nt: TGTGCCAGCAGCTTAGTGAGGGGCAATCAGCCCCAGCATTTT

clone_size: .
v_call: TRBV1
j_call: TRBJ2-1
d_call: .
cdr3_aa: CTSSQVRLAGGKPKTDEQFF
cdr3_nt: TGCACCAGCAGCCAAGTGCGCTTAGCGGGAGGGAAACCCAAAACCGATGAGCAGTTCTTC

clone_size: few
v_call: TRBV9
j_call: TRBJ1-1
d_call: .
cdr3_aa: CASSVDSRTEAFF
cdr3_nt: TGTGCCAGCAGCGTAGACAGTCGCACTGAAGCTTTCTTT

clone_size: .
v_call: TRBV29-1
j_call: TRBJ2-7
d_call: .
cdr3_aa: CSVETQGNYEQYF
cdr3_nt: TGCAGCGTTGAAACACAGGGAAACTACGAGCAGTACTTC

clone_size: .
v_call: TRBV7-8
j_call: TRBJ2-3
d_call: TRBD2
cdr3_aa: CASSLLRGGTDTQYF
cdr3_nt: TGTGCCAGCAGCTTATTGCGGGGGGGGACAGATACGCAGTATTTT

clone_size: .
v_call: TRBV6-5
j_call: TRBJ1-2
d_call: .
cdr3_aa: CASSPEEVAVYGYTF
cdr3_nt: TGTGCCAGCAGCCCCGAGGAGGTGGCGGTCTATGGCTACACCTTC

clone_size: .
v_call: TRBV29-1
j_call: TRBJ2-7
d_call: TRBD1
cdr3_aa: CSVQRDPGQIYEQYF
cdr3_nt: TGCAGCGTACAACGAGATCCGGGACAGATCTACGAGCAGTACTTC

clone_size: .
v_call: TRBV2
j_call: TRBJ2-7
d_call: TRBD1
cdr3_aa: CATDRGPTYEQYF
cdr3_nt: TGTGCGACCGACAGGGGCCCCACCTACGAGCAGTACTTC

clone_size: .
v_call: TRBV7-9
j_call: TRBJ2-7
d_call: .
cdr3_aa: CASSEDSTHYEQYF
cdr3_nt: TGTGCCAGCAGCGAAGACTCGACCCACTACGAGCAGTACTTC

clone_size: .
v_call: TRBV7-9
j_call: TRBJ2-2
d_call: TRBD2
cdr3_aa: CASSLFTGGSTWAGELFF
cdr3_nt: TGTGCCAGCAGCTTATTCACGGGCGGGAGTACTTGGGCCGGGGAGCTGTTTTTT

clone_size: .
v_call: TRBV28
j_call: TRBJ1-5
d_call: TRBD1
cdr3_aa: CASSGQGGQPQHF
cdr3_nt: TGTGCCAGCAGTGGACAGGGAGGACAGCCCCAGCATTTT

clone_size: .
v_call: TRBV9
j_call: TRBJ2-2
d_call: .
cdr3_aa: CASSVQGEAGELFF
cdr3_nt: TGTGCCAGCAGCGTACAGGGGGAGGCCGGGGAGCTGTTTTTT

clone_size: .
v_call: TRBV4-1
j_call: TRBJ2-7
d_call: .
cdr3_aa: CASSATLGAGPYEQYF
cdr3_nt: TGCGCCAGCAGCGCAACCCTGGGAGCAGGACCCTACGAGCAGTACTTC

clone_size: .
v_call: TRBV19
j_call: TRBJ1-1
d_call: TRBD1
cdr3_aa: CASSPGTGGGYTEAFF
cdr3_nt: TGTGCCAGTAGTCCTGGGACAGGGGGTGGGTACACTGAAGCTTTCTTT

clone_size: .
v_call: TRBV5-1
j_call: TRBJ2-2
d_call: TRBD1
cdr3_aa: CASSADRVHGELFF
cdr3_nt: TGCGCCAGCAGCGCCGACAGGGTTCACGGGGAGCTGTTTTTT

clone_size: once
v_call: TRBV9
j_call: TRBJ2-5
d_call: TRBD1
cdr3_aa: CASSVATTGGVETQYF
cdr3_nt: TGTGCCAGCAGCGTAGCTACAACAGGGGGCGTCGAGACCCAGTACTTC

clone_size: once
v_call: TRBV28
j_call: TRBJ1-1
d_call: TRBD1
cdr3_aa: CASSPWTGNMNTEAFF
cdr3_nt: TGTGCCAGCAGTCCCTGGACAGGGAACATGAACACTGAAGCTTTCTTT

clone_size: few
v_call: TRBV7-9
j_call: TRBJ2-7
d_call: .
cdr3_aa: CASSSLREQYF
cdr3_nt: TGTGCCAGCAGCTCCCTCCGCGAGCAGTACTTC

clone_size: .
v_call: TRBV2
j_call: TRBJ1-1
d_call: TRBD1
cdr3_aa: CAGTVTNTEAFF
cdr3_nt: TGTGCCGGGACAGTCACGAACACTGAAGCTTTCTTT